The source of this TCR beta chain is a study of OX40 agonist ivuxolimab in advanced cancers. V was clipped by 4 bases and J by 5 bases, with 16 bases between them. The CDR3 consists of 14 residues. CDR1 SGHRS and CDR2 YFSETQ come from the germline V gene. The protocol was immunoSEQ multiplex PCR, while the TCRdb copy is restricted to in-frame clones and leaves out a portion. Here the sample spans approximately 70,000 clones, about 87% being singletons. This TCR came from an adult with an advanced solid tumor such as melanoma, head and neck, liver or kidney cancer. This sequence joins TRBV5-1 and TRBJ2-7; tentative D call: TRBD1 (7 bases). The sequencing used CD4+ or CD8+ T cells sorted from blood, collected in a trial of the OX40 agonist ivuxolimab. CDR3 protein: CASSAGQSLNEQYF. DNA of the CDR3: TGCGCCAGCAGCGCGGGACAGTCGTTAAACGAGCAGTACTTC.